The entry below gives a single T cell receptor beta chain sequence along with its context. The specificity of this receptor is unknown. Base quality data are lacking; no much larger clone is found one base away. Healthy HIV-negative adults with no recently reported acute infections or vaccinations were included as donors. Only Caucasian adults living in Nashville, Tennessee, USA were represented among the donors. CD4+ T cells were enriched by magnetic negative selection; naive cells were then positively selected on CD45RA, and the negative fraction formed the memory subset. Blood was collected by leukapheresis, and PBMCs were isolated by Ficoll-Histopaque density gradient centrifugation and then cryopreserved in liquid nitrogen vapor phase. Purity and quantity of every magnetically sorted T cell population were checked by analytical flow cytometry. Genomic DNA was isolated from each sorted fraction and quantified by UV absorbance on a Nanodrop 2000c.

These data come from a study of shared clonotypes between healthy human individuals (dated by TCRdb to about 2020). The study in broad terms: The cohort included a few men and a couple of women between 18 and 49 years of age. Per donor, leukapheresis produced somewhere between about 0.9 and 9 billion PBMCs. For each donor, CD4 naive and CD4 memory were each given three plates, CD8 naive was given two plates, and CD8 memory was given one plate. Libraries were prepared and TCR repertoires were sequenced by different laboratories using diverse techniques, in order to increase sequencing depth and limit assay-specific biases. To estimate repertoire size and how much clonotype sharing occurs between individuals, the study deeply sequenced the blood TCR repertoires of about five healthy adults. What the authors observed across the whole study: Because the study included only a small number of donors, the genetic and exposure-history diversity represented was limited. Compared with non-shared clonotypes, the clonotypes found in all four sorted-subset donors had higher generation probabilities. Incomplete sequencing was indicated by rarefaction of sorted-subset datasets, despite the large sequencing depth. Sampling was restricted to blood, and TCR repertoires in tissue are likely to differ from TCR repertoires in blood. When a handful of donors were compared, the shared fraction of clonotypes was roughly 4.8% for naive CD4, approximately 3.3% for naive CD8, 2.3% for memory CD4, and under 0.5% for memory CD8. Estimated clonotype richness was generally larger for naive than for memory subsets. Based on pairwise subsampling, the degree of clonotype sharing among donors was expected to be affected by sequencing depth.

TCR CDR3 regions were amplified from genomic DNA by multiplex PCR using the deep immunoSEQ assay. For each cell subset, the extracted genomic DNA was distributed evenly across all wells of several immunoSEQ 96-well plates, and each plate served as one replicate. For sorted subsets, about 0.2 ug genomic DNA, equal to 25,000 to 35,000 T cell genomes, was loaded into each replicate PCR. Purified libraries were measured with a Qubit 3.0 fluorometer, size-checked on a Bioanalyzer 2100, and measured again with the KAPA Library Quantification kit. Every immunoSEQ 96-well plate was sequenced on a separate single-read 150-cycle Illumina NextSeq 550 flow cell. The source study handled its data this way. Because the immunoSEQ output included only junctional sequences and no quality scores, the filtering could not be the same as the filtering used for full-length reads. To assign V/J genes and CDR3, sequences were annotated using PyIR, a Python wrapper for IgBLAST v1.9, with IMGT germline references. Any read was removed if the V/J assignment was weak (E-value above 1e-6), the CDR3 was missing, or the read contained stop codons, out-of-frame junctions, or ambiguous translated residues. A V3J clonotype was defined by an identical inferred V gene, J gene, and CDR3 amino acid sequence. Percentage overlap between repertoires was computed as shared unique clonotypes divided by the size of the smaller repertoire. Repertoire richness was assessed with RTK rarefaction, the Chao1 estimator, and Recon v2.1 estimates of unobserved clonotypes. Generation probabilities were computed with OLGA for all TCRbeta clonotypes obtained by the gDNA method from four donors. As stored in TCRdb, this immuneACCESS dataset retains in-frame rearrangements with V and J assigned. A fraction of the clones does not appear; measured against another copy, unresolved V genes explain less than half of the discrepancy, and the remainder lacks a known reason. The V and J calls and the clone size are those of that table, but D and trimming were determined from the DNA. The sample table holds some 2.4 million clones, of which roughly 93% were seen once. Together, the top ten hold around 0.37% of the sample.

The source material was naive CD4+ T cells from PBMCs. Read against the paper, the sample's cell subset or site label means: CD45RA+ positively selected. The receptor comes from a man between 18 and 35 years old in good health. Some clones in this sample may be carry-over from other donors' samples.

The DNA reads TGTGCCAGCAGGCCAGGGGGCTCTGGAAACACCATATATTTT. Its amino acids are CASRPGGSGNTIYF. This receptor chain uses TRBV27 and TRBJ1-3; 7 of the junction bases match TRBD1. The CDR3 measures 14 amino acids from cysteine to phenylalanine. Of all the DNA, just the CDR3 is kept, 42 bases in frame from base 1. Relative to germline, V is missing 6 bases and J is missing 0 bases, with 2 bases of the junction outside any gene match. According to the germline V gene (reference sequence), CDR1 reads MNHEY and CDR2 reads SMNVEV.